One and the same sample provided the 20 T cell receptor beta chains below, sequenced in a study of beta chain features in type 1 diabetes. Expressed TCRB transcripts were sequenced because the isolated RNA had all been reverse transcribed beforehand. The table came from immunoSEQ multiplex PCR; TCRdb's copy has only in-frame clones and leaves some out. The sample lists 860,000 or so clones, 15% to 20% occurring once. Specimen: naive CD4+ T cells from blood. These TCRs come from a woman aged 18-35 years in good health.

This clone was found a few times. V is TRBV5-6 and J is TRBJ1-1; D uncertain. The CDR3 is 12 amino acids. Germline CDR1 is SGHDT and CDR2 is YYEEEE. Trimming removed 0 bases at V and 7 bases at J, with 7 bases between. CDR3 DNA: TGTGCCAGCAGCTTGGGGGCAGTTGAAGCTTTCTTT. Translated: CASSLGAVEAFF.

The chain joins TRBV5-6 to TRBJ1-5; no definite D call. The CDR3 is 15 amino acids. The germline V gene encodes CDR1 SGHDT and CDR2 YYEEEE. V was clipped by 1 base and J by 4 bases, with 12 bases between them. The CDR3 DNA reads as TGTGCCAGCAGCTTGTGGGGAGGGAAAAATCAGCCCCAGCATTTT. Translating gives CASSLWGGKNQPQHF.

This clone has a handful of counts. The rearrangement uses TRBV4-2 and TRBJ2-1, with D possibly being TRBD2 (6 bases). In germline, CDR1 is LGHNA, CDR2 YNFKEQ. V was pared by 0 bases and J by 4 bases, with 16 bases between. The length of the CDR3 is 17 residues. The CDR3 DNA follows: TGTGCCAGCAGCCAAGAAGGTACCAGCGGGCTATACAATGAGCAGTTCTTC. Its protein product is CASSQEGTSGLYNEQFF.

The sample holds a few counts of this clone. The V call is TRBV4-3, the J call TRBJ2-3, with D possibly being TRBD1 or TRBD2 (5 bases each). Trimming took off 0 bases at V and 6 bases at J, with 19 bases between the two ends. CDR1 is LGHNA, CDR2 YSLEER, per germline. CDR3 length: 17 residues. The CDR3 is CASSQDPSGTHRDTQYF. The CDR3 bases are TGCGCCAGCAGCCAAGATCCGTCCGGGACCCATAGGGATACGCAGTATTTT.

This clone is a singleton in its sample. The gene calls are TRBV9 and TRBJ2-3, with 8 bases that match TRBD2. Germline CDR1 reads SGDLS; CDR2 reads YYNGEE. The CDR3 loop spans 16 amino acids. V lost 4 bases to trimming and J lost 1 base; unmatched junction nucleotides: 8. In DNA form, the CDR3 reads TGTGCCAGCAGCCCCAGACTAGCGATAGGCACAGATACGCAGTATTTT. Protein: CASSPRLAIGTDTQYF. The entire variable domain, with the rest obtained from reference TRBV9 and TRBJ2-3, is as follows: DSGVTQTPKHLITATGQRVTLRCSPRSGDLSVYWYQQSLDQGLQFLIQYYNGEERAKGNILERFSAQQFPDLHSELNLSSLELGDSALYFCASSPRLAIGTDTQYFGPGTRLTVL.

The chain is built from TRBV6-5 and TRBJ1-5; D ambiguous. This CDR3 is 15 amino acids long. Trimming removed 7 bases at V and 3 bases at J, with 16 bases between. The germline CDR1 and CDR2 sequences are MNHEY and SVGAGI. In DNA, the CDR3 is TGTGCCAGCACCCCCTCTGGTGATTCCAATCAGCCCCAGCATTTT. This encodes CASTPSGDSNQPQHF.

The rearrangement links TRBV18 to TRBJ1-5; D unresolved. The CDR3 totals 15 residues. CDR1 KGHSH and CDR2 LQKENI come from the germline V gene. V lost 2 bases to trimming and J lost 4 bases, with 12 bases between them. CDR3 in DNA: TGTGCCAGCTCACCAGGCCCGGGGTGGAATCAGCCCCAGCATTTT. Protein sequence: CASSPGPGWNQPQHF. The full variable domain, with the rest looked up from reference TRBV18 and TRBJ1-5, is NAGVMQNPRHLVRRRGQEARLRCSPMKGHSHVYWYRQLPEEGLKFMVYLQKENIIDESGMPKERFSAEFPKEGPSILRIQQVVRGDSAAYFCASSPGPGWNQPQHFGDGTRLSIL.

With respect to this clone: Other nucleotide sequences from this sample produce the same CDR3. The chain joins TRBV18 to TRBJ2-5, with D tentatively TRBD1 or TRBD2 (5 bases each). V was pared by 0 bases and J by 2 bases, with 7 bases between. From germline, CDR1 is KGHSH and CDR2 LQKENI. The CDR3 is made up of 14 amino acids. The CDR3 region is CASSPPGRQETQYF. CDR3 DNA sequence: TGTGCCAGCTCACCACCGGGACGGCAAGAGACCCAGTACTTC.

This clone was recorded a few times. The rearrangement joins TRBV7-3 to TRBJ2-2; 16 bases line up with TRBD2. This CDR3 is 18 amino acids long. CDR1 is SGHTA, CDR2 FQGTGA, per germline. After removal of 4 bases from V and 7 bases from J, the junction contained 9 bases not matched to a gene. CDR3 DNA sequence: TGTGCCAGCAGCTCCCCGGGACTAGCGGGAGGGTTTGACGGGGAGCTGTTTTTT. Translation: CASSSPGLAGGFDGELFF.

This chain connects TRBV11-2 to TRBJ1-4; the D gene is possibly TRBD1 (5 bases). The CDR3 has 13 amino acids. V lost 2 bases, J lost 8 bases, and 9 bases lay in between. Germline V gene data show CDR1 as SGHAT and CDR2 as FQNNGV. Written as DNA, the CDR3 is TGTGCCAGCAGCTTATTGGGGGTCGAAAAACTGTTTTTT. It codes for CASSLLGVEKLFF.

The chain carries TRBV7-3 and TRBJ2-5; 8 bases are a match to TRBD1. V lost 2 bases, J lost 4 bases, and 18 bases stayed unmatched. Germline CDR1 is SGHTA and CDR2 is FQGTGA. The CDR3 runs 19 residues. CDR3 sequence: CASSLRSGSGRGRGETQYF. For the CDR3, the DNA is TGTGCCAGCAGCTTACGGTCAGGAAGTGGCAGGGGGCGAGGAGAGACCCAGTACTTC.

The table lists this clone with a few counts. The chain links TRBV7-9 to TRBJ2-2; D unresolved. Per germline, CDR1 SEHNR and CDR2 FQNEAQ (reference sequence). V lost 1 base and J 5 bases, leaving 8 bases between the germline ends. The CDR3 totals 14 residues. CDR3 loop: CASSLGQWTGELFF. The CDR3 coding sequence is TGTGCCAGCAGCTTAGGGCAGTGGACCGGGGAGCTGTTTTTT.

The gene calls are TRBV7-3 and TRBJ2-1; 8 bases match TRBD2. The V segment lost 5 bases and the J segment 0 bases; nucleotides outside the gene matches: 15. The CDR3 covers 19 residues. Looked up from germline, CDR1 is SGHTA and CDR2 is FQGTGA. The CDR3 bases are TGTGCCAGCAGCCCCTCCGGGACTAGTTTCCTGAGCTCCTACAATGAGCAGTTCTTC. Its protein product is CASSPSGTSFLSSYNEQFF.

The CDR3 nucleotides read TGTGCCAGCAGCCAAGATCAGGGGACGAATGAGCAGTTCTTC. The encoded protein is CASSQDQGTNEQFF. The V call is TRBV4-2, the J call TRBJ2-1; tentative D call: TRBD1 (6 bases). The V end lost 0 bases, the J end lost 7 bases, and 10 bases lay between the germline ends. This CDR3 has 14 residues. Looked up from germline, CDR1 is LGHNA and CDR2 is YNFKEQ.

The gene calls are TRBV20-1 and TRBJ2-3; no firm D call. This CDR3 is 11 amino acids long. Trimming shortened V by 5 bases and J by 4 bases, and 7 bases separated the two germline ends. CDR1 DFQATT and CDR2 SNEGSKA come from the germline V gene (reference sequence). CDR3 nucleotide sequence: TGCAGTGCTTCGCCATCAGATACGCAGTATTTT. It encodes CSASPSDTQYF.

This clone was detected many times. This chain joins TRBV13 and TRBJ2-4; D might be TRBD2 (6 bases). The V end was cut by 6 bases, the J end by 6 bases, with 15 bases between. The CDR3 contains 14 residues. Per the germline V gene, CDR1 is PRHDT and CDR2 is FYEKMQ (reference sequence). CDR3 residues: CASRVGGGRNIQYF. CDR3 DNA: TGTGCCAGCAGAGTCGGGGGAGGTCGAAACATTCAGTACTTC.

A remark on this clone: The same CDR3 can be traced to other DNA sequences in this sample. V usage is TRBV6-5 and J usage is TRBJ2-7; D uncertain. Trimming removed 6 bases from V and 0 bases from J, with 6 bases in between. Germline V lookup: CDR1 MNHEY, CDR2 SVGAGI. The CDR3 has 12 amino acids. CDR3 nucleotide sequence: TGTGCCAGCAGAGGGTACTCCTACGAGCAGTACTTC. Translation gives CASRGYSYEQYF.

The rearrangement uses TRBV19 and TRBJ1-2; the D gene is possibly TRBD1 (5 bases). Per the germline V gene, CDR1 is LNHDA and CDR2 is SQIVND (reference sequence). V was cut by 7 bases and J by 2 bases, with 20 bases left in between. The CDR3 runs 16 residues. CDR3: CASMGEPGAGNYGYTF. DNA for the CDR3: TGTGCCAGTATGGGAGAACCCGGGGCTGGCAACTATGGCTACACCTTC.

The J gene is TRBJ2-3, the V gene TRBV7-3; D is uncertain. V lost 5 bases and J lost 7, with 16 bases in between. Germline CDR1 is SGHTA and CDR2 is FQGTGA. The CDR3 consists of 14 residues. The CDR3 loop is CASSPRSASNTQYF. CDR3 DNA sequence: TGTGCCAGCAGCCCTCGGTCCGCTTCAAATACGCAGTATTTT. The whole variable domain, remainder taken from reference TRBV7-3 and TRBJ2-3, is GAGVSQTPSNKVTEKGKYVELRCDPISGHTALYWYRQSLGQGPEFLIYFQGTGAADDSGLPNDRFFAVRPEGSVSTLKIQRTERGDSAVYLCASSPRSASNTQYFGPGTRLTVL.

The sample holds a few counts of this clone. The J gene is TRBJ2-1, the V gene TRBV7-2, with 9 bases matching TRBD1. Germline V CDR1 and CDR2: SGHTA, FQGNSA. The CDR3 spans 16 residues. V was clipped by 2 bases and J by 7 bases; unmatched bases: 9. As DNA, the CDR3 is TGTGCCAGCAGCTTACGCGACAGGGGGTCCTGGAATGAGCAGTTCTTC. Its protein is CASSLRDRGSWNEQFF.